These 8 T cell receptor beta chains share one sample of origin, sequenced in a study of cytomegalovirus exposure and HLA in healthy donors. The PCR was carried out with 60 Vbeta primers and 13 Jbeta primers. The table came from immunoSEQ multiplex PCR; TCRdb's copy has only in-frame clones and leaves some out. Of some 160,000 clones detected, around three quarters appear once; the ten largest clones hold 4.5% to 6%. The sample comprised PBMCs. The source is a man between 40 and 49 years old in good health and CMV-seronegative.

CDR3 in amino acids: CASIRSWTENNEQFF. The CDR3 DNA sequence: TGTGCCAGCATCCGGTCGTGGACAGAAAACAATGAGCAGTTCTTC. The chain uses TRBV7-2 and TRBJ2-1, with D tentatively TRBD1 (6 bases). The CDR3 covers 15 residues. CDR1 is SGHTA, CDR2 FQGNSA, per germline. V gave up 7 bases and J gave up 5 bases, with 18 bases separating them.

The chain combines TRBV13 with TRBJ2-1; 11 nucleotides match TRBD1. The CDR3 consists of 15 residues. In germline, CDR1 is PRHDT, CDR2 FYEKMQ (reference sequence). J gave up 4 bases and V 4 bases, and 3 bases lay outside the gene matches. The CDR3 DNA is TGTGCCAGCAGCTCCGGGACAGGGGGTTACAATGAGCAGTTCTTC. Its translation: CASSSGTGGYNEQFF.

The rearrangement uses TRBV10-3 and TRBJ2-2; 8 bases agree with TRBD1. The CDR3 runs 16 residues. The junction had 6 bases not matched to a gene; V was cut back by 2 bases and J by 4 bases. Germline CDR1 ENHRY, CDR2 SYGVKD. CDR3 in DNA: TGTGCCATCAGTGAGCCTACGACAGGGGTCACCGGGGAGCTGTTTTTT. It specifies CAISEPTTGVTGELFF.

This clone came up once. The chain has TRBV29-1 and TRBJ1-1; maybe TRBD1 (6 bases). This CDR3 has 14 residues. The germline V gene encodes CDR1 SQVTM and CDR2 ANQGSEA. Trimming removed 6 bases at V and 0 bases at J, with 14 bases between. The CDR3 region is CSVDRRPMNTEAFF. The CDR3 region has the DNA TGCAGCGTAGACAGGCGCCCGATGAACACTGAAGCTTTCTTT.

This rearrangement joins TRBV27 to TRBJ2-1; the D is unclear. Trimming took off 3 bases at V and 8 bases at J, with 5 bases between the two ends. Germline values: CDR1 MNHEY, CDR2 SMNVEV (reference sequence). The CDR3 runs to 11 residues. The CDR3 protein is CASSFQDEQFF. The CDR3 DNA follows: TGTGCCAGCAGTTTCCAGGATGAGCAGTTCTTC.

The CDR3 DNA reads as TGCGCCAGCAGCCGGGGGGCCGGGCCCCAGGTCGAGCAGTACTTC. It yields the protein CASSRGAGPQVEQYF. This chain uses TRBV5-1 with TRBJ2-7, with D possibly being TRBD2 (7 bases). The CDR3 covers 15 residues. V was shortened by 4 bases and J by 6 bases, with 20 bases between the two germline ends. Germline-derived CDR1 and CDR2 are SGHRS and YFSETQ.

The chain joins TRBV5-4 to TRBJ2-2, with TRBD1 identical over 7 bases. Germline CDR1 SGHNT, CDR2 YYREEE (reference sequence). The CDR3 spans 16 residues. V trimming: 4 bases; J trimming: 7 bases; junction bases outside the gene matches: 13. The CDR3 sequence is CASSPGLRGQNGELFF. For the CDR3, the DNA is TGTGCCAGCAGCCCGGGGTTAAGGGGGCAGAACGGGGAGCTGTTTTTT.

The chain has TRBV5-4 and TRBJ2-7, with D uncertain. The V end was cut by 4 bases, the J end by 2 bases, with 13 bases between. The CDR3 runs 14 residues. Germline assignment: CDR1 SGHNT and CDR2 YYREEE (reference sequence). Here the CDR3 DNA reads TGTGCCAGCAGCCGGTTGGCGGATACCTACGAGCAGTACTTC. Protein sequence: CASSRLADTYEQYF. Filled out from reference TRBV5-4 and TRBJ2-7, the complete variable domain reads ETGVTQSPTHLIKTRGQQVTLRCSSQSGHNTVSWYQQALGQGPQFIFQYYREEENGRGNFPPRFSGLQFPNYSSELNVNALELDDSALYLCASSRLADTYEQYFGPGTRLTVT.